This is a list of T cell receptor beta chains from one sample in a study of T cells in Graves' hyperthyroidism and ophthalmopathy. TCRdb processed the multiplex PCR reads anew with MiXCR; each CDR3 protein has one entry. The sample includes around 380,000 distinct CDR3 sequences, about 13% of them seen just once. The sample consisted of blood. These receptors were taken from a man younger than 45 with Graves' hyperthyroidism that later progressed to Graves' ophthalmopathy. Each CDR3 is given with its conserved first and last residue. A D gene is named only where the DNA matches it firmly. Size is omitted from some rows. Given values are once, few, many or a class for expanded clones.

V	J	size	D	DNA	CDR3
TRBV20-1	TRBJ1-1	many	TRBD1	TGCAGTGGTAGACAGGGAAGGCACACTGAAGCTTTCTTT	CSGRQGRHTEAFF
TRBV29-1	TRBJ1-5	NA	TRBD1	TGCAGCGTTGCCGAGACAGGGACCGGCAATCAGCCCCAGCATTTT	CSVAETGTGNQPQHF
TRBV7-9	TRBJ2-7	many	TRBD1	TGTGCCAGCAGCCGGGACAGCCCCTACGAGCAGTACTTC	CASSRDSPYEQYF
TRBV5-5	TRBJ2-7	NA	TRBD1	TGTGCCAGCAGCGGGACAGCCTACGAGCAGTACTTC	CASSGTAYEQYF
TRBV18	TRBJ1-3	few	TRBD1	TGTGCCAGCTCGGCACAGGGGGCAGGTGGAAACACCATATATTTT	CASSAQGAGGNTIYF
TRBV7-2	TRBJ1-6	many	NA	TGTGCCAGCACGCGCGGGACGACTCATAATTCACCCCTCCACTTT	CASTRGTTHNSPLHF
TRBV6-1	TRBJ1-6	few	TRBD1	TGTGCCAGCAGTGAACCTACAGGGGGCGGATCACCCCTCCACTTT	CASSEPTGGGSPLHF
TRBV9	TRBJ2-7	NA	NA	TGTGCCAGCAGCGTAGAACCGAACTCCTACGAGCAGTACTTC	CASSVEPNSYEQYF
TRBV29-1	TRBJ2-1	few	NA	TGCAGCGTTGAATTGCCGGGGGTGACCTACAATGAGCAGTTCTTC	CSVELPGVTYNEQFF
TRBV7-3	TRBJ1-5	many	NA	TGTGCCAGCAGCTTAATTCACGTGGATCAGCCCCAGCATTTT	CASSLIHVDQPQHF
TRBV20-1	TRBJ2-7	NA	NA	TGCAGTGCTACCAGGGGCGCTATCTACGAGCAGTACTTC	CSATRGAIYEQYF
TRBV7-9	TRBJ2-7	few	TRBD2	TGTGCCAGCAGCCCCCGACTAGCGATCACCTACGAGCAGTACTTC	CASSPRLAITYEQYF
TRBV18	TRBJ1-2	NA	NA	TGTGCCAGCTCACCTAGAGACTGGAGGAGCTATGGCTACACCTTC	CASSPRDWRSYGYTF
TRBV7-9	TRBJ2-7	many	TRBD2	TGTGCCAGCAGCGACTGGACTAGCTCCTACGAGCAGTACTTC	CASSDWTSSYEQYF
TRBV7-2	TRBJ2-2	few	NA	TGTGCCAGCAGCATCGCTTTCAGCATCACCGGGGAGCTGTTTTTT	CASSIAFSITGELFF
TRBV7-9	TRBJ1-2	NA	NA	TGTGCCAGCAGCCACAGGGAGCCTACCTATGGCTACACCTTC	CASSHREPTYGYTF
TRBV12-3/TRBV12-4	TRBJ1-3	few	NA	TGTGCCAGCAGTTTAAGGGGCGGGACCTCTGGAAACACCATATATTTT	CASSLRGGTSGNTIYF
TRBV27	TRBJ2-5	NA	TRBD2	TGTGCCAGCAGTTTAGGAGCGGGGGGGCCGGAGACCCAGTACTTC	CASSLGAGGPETQYF
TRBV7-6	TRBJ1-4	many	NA	TGTGCCAGCAGCCGGGACCCTAATGAAAAACTGTTTTTT	CASSRDPNEKLFF
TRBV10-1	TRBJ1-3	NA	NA	TGCGCCAGCACCGGGGGCAGGGCTGGAAACACCATATATTTT	CASTGGRAGNTIYF
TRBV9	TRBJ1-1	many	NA	TGTGCCAGCAGCGTAGGTTCCCGGACTGAAGCTTTCTTT	CASSVGSRTEAFF
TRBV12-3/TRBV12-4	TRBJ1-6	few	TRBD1	TGTGCCAGCAGCCCCCTCGGGACAGGGGATTCACCCCTCCACTTT	CASSPLGTGDSPLHF
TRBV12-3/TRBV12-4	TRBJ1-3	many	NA	TGTGCCAGCAGTTTACTCGGAAACACCATATATTTT	CASSLLGNTIYF
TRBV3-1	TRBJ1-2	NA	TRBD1	TGTGCCTGCAGCCAGCACAGGGGTGGCCTATATGGCTACACCTTC	CACSQHRGGLYGYTF
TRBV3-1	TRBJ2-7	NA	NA	TGTGCCAGCAGCCGCTCCCAGGGAAGCGAGCAGTACTTC	CASSRSQGSEQYF
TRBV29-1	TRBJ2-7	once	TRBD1	TGCAGCGTGGAGGGACAGGGGTTATACGAGCAGTACTTC	CSVEGQGLYEQYF
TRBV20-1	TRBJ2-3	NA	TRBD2	TGCAGTGCTAGCCTAGAGATCAAGCGGGGGGTCACTAGCACAGATACGCAGTATTTT	CSASLEIKRGVTSTDTQYF
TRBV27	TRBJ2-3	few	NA	TGTGCCAGCAGTTCCCCATCCTTGGGGGCAGATACGCAGTATTTT	CASSSPSLGADTQYF
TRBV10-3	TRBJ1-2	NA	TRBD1	TGTGCCATCAGCAGGGACAGTGATTATGGCTACACCTTC	CAISRDSDYGYTF
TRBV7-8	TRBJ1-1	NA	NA	TGTGCCAGCAGCTTATACGGGGACACTGAAGCTTTCTTT	CASSLYGDTEAFF
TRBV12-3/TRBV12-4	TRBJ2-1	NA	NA	TGTGCCAGCAGTCCCCCGACTAGTTATGAGCAGTTCTTC	CASSPPTSYEQFF
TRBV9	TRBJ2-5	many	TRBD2	TGTGCCAGCAGCACTAGCGGGGAGGGAGAGACCCAGTACTTC	CASSTSGEGETQYF
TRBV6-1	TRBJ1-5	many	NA	TGTGCCAGCAGTGTGGGTCAGCCCCAGCATTTT	CASSVGQPQHF